A selection of T cell receptor beta chains follows, all from one sample in a study of blood T cell repertoires in COVID-19. Clones were sequenced by immunoSEQ multiplex PCR, and TCRdb holds only the in-frame ones, with some missing. The sample contains about 160,000 clones, 79% of which appear only once. The sample comprised peripheral blood. The receptors were sampled from a woman aged 55-70 years with COVID-19, enrolled during active disease. Each CDR3 is given with its conserved first and last residue. A D gene is named only where the DNA matches it firmly. Clone size, where shown, is once, few, many, or a class for clones that have expanded.

d_call clone_size j_call v_call cdr3_aa cdr3_nt
TRBD1 . TRBJ1-5 TRBV6-5 CASSSGTGTEPQHF TGTGCCAGCAGTTCCGGGACAGGGACGGAGCCCCAGCATTTT
TRBD2 . TRBJ2-3 TRBV7-6 CASIGELAGGPEHTDTQYF TGTGCCAGCATAGGGGAGCTAGCGGGGGGGCCAGAACACACAGATACGCAGTATTTT
TRBD2 . TRBJ2-1 TRBV5-4 CASSSPQAGGKQFF TGTGCCAGCAGCTCCCCCCAGGCGGGAGGGAAGCAGTTCTTC
TRBD1 . TRBJ1-5 TRBV18 CASSPGQVNQPQHF TGTGCCAGCTCCCCGGGACAGGTCAATCAGCCCCAGCATTTT
. few TRBJ2-1 TRBV10-2 CASSTIGGEQFF TGCGCCAGCAGTACTATCGGAGGTGAGCAGTTCTTC
TRBD1 . TRBJ1-2 TRBV3-1/TRBV3-2 CASSLTGTNYGYTF TGTGCCAGCAGCCTGACAGGGACTAACTATGGCTACACCTTC
. . TRBJ2-5 TRBV5-1 CASSSMTGPLQETQYF TGCGCCAGCAGCTCGATGACAGGCCCGCTCCAAGAGACCCAGTACTTC
. . TRBJ2-5 TRBV29-1 CSVAREETQYF TGCAGCGTGGCGAGGGAAGAGACCCAGTACTTC
TRBD1 . TRBJ1-5 TRBV7-9 CASSHSGGLGNQPQHF TGTGCCAGCAGCCATTCAGGGGGCTTGGGCAATCAGCCCCAGCATTTT
. . TRBJ2-4 TRBV5-1 CASSTSNPGLAKNIQYF TGCGCCAGCAGCACCTCTAATCCAGGTCTAGCCAAAAACATTCAGTACTTC
TRBD1 . TRBJ1-5 TRBV15 CATSGLRQGDGQPQHF TGTGCCACCAGCGGACTAAGACAGGGGGATGGTCAGCCCCAGCATTTT
. . TRBJ1-6 TRBV11-3 CASSRSQRDPPGPLHF TGTGCCAGCAGCCGGAGTCAGCGGGACCCCCCGGGACCCCTCCACTTT
TRBD1 . TRBJ1-2 TRBV7-3 CASSLNGGQGVIHF TGTGCCAGCAGCTTAAATGGGGGACAGGGGGTCATCCATTTC
TRBD1 . TRBJ1-1 TRBV28 CASRDRGETEAFF TGTGCCAGCAGGGACAGGGGGGAGACTGAAGCTTTCTTT
TRBD1 few TRBJ1-2 TRBV5-1 CASSEGTGVESGYTF TGCGCCAGCAGCGAAGGGACAGGGGTGGAATCTGGCTACACCTTC
TRBD1 . TRBJ2-1 TRBV28 CAASQGARNEQFF TGTGCCGCGAGTCAGGGGGCGCGAAATGAGCAGTTCTTC
TRBD2 . TRBJ2-1 TRBV27 CASSRGTSGNRNEQFF TGTGCCAGCAGCCGCGGGACTAGCGGTAATCGGAATGAGCAGTTCTTC
. . TRBJ2-3 TRBV11-3 CASSLGAGRDTQYF TGTGCCAGCAGCTTAGGTGCAGGTCGGGATACGCAGTATTTT
. few TRBJ2-5 TRBV19 CASSISGNQETQYF TGTGCCAGTAGTATTTCAGGCAACCAAGAGACCCAGTACTTC
TRBD1 few TRBJ2-5 TRBV11-2 CASSFVGTGVGETQYF TGTGCCAGCAGCTTCGTCGGGACAGGGGTCGGAGAGACCCAGTACTTC
TRBD1 . TRBJ2-7 TRBV27 CASSFRQGAAYEQYF TGTGCCAGCAGTTTTAGGCAGGGGGCCGCCTACGAGCAGTACTTC
TRBD1 . TRBJ1-2 TRBV5-4 CASSPGGPRGYTF TGTGCCAGCAGCCCAGGGGGCCCGCGAGGCTACACCTTC
TRBD2 many TRBJ2-1 TRBV27 CASSSPASGSYNEQFF TGTGCCAGCAGTTCCCCGGCTAGCGGATCCTACAATGAGCAGTTCTTC
TRBD2 . TRBJ2-1 TRBV7-3 CASSSLPRTSGPYNEQFF TGTGCCAGCAGCTCCCTACCTAGGACTAGCGGGCCCTACAATGAGCAGTTCTTC
. . TRBJ1-3 TRBV7-8 CASSPRDTIYF TGTGCCAGCAGCCCTCGAGACACCATATATTTT
TRBD2 few TRBJ2-3 TRBV7-2 CASSLGPLAGTDTQYF TGTGCCAGCAGCTTAGGACCACTAGCGGGCACAGATACGCAGTATTTT
TRBD1 . TRBJ2-1 TRBV5-1 CATSKTGPYNEQFF TGCGCCACCTCCAAGACAGGGCCCTACAATGAGCAGTTCTTC
TRBD2 once TRBJ2-7 TRBV4-3 CASSQAGGEQYF TGCGCCAGCAGCCAAGCGGGGGGCGAGCAGTACTTC
. . TRBJ1-1 TRBV5-4 CASSLDSGDLEAFF TGTGCCAGCAGCTTGGATTCGGGAGATCTTGAAGCTTTCTTT
TRBD1 . TRBJ1-2 TRBV5-4 CASSLGTGPNYGYTF TGTGCCAGCAGCTTAGGGACAGGGCCAAACTATGGCTACACCTTC
TRBD1 . TRBJ2-1 TRBV19 CASSPGQGRSEQFF TGTGCCAGTAGTCCGGGACAGGGTCGCAGTGAGCAGTTCTTC
TRBD1 many TRBJ2-1 TRBV7-2 CASSLAVGQGAGEQFF TGTGCCAGCAGCTTAGCTGTGGGACAGGGGGCAGGTGAGCAGTTCTTC
. . TRBJ2-2 TRBV27 CASRGQGGLGIGELFF TGTGCCAGCAGGGGGCAGGGAGGCTTGGGGATCGGGGAGCTGTTTTTT
. once TRBJ1-2 TRBV29-1 CSVVDSTFYGYTF TGCAGCGTGGTGGACAGTACATTCTATGGCTACACCTTC
. . TRBJ2-1 TRBV3-1/TRBV3-2 CASSQVRSSYNEQFF TGTGCCAGCAGCCAAGTCAGGTCTTCCTACAATGAGCAGTTCTTC
TRBD1 once TRBJ2-3 TRBV5-1 CASSEAGQGTDTQYF TGCGCCAGCAGCGAAGCGGGACAGGGGACAGATACGCAGTATTTT
. . TRBJ1-2 TRBV6-5 CASSYRRTGIDYGYTF TGTGCCAGCAGTTACCGGCGTACAGGGATTGACTATGGCTACACCTTC
TRBD2 . TRBJ2-1 TRBV7-6 CASSLVSTLSTRLATIYNEQFF TGTGCCAGCAGCTTGGTATCGACCCTCTCCACCCGACTAGCCACTATCTACAATGAGCAGTTCTTC
TRBD1 . TRBJ2-6 TRBV7-2 CASSLASGQGSGANVLTF TGTGCCAGCAGCTTAGCGTCGGGACAGGGTTCGGGGGCCAACGTCCTGACTTTC
TRBD1 . TRBJ2-7 TRBV7-2 CASSLGQGGGEQYF TGTGCCAGCAGCTTGGGACAGGGTGGTGGCGAGCAGTACTTC
. many TRBJ2-1 TRBV10-1 CASSHGRLRERPYNEQFF TGCGCCAGCAGCCACGGGAGACTAAGGGAACGGCCCTACAATGAGCAGTTCTTC
TRBD1 . TRBJ2-1 TRBV2 CASSGSDRTGRYDPYNEQFF TGTGCCAGCAGTGGGAGCGACAGGACAGGGCGCTACGACCCCTACAATGAGCAGTTCTTC
. . TRBJ2-6 TRBV7-3 CASSSTLSGANVLTF TGTGCCAGCAGCTCAACCCTTTCTGGGGCCAACGTCCTGACTTTC
. . TRBJ1-6 TRBV5-1 CASSLAQGNNSPLHF TGCGCCAGCAGCTTGGCGCAGGGGAATAATTCACCCCTCCACTTT
. . TRBJ2-2 TRBV29-1 CSVGGSSRDTGELFF TGCAGCGTTGGCGGCAGCTCGCGAGACACCGGGGAGCTGTTTTTT
. . TRBJ2-7 TRBV11-1 CASSLGVHEQYF TGTGCCAGCAGCTTAGGCGTGCACGAGCAGTACTTC
. . TRBJ1-2 TRBV6-4 CASSVRGTYGYTF TGTGCCAGCAGTGTAAGGGGAACCTATGGCTACACCTTC
. . TRBJ2-7 TRBV4-1 CASSPNRDPAYEQYF TGCGCCAGCAGCCCGAACAGGGATCCCGCCTACGAGCAGTACTTC
. . TRBJ2-2 TRBV28 CASSEQTTGELFF TGTGCCAGCAGTGAACAGACCACCGGGGAGCTGTTTTTT
TRBD1 . TRBJ1-2 TRBV4-1 CASSPAGQGTYGYTF TGCGCCAGCAGCCCTGCGGGACAGGGGACCTATGGCTACACCTTC
TRBD1 . TRBJ1-1 TRBV9 CASSRDRVTEAFF TGTGCCAGCAGCCGAGACAGGGTCACTGAAGCTTTCTTT
. . TRBJ1-3 TRBV28 CASRPGSGGWGNTIYF TGTGCCAGCAGACCCGGAAGCGGGGGGTGGGGAAACACCATATATTTT
TRBD1 . TRBJ1-5 TRBV15 CATSRGTGITYSNQPQHF TGTGCCACCAGCAGAGGGACAGGGATCACCTATAGCAATCAGCCCCAGCATTTT
. . TRBJ2-5 TRBV2 CASSVRGGETQYF TGTGCCAGCAGTGTACGAGGGGGAGAGACCCAGTACTTC
TRBD1 . TRBJ1-3 TRBV28 CASPPSGTGVRDTIYF TGTGCCAGCCCCCCTTCCGGGACAGGGGTGCGAGACACCATATATTTT